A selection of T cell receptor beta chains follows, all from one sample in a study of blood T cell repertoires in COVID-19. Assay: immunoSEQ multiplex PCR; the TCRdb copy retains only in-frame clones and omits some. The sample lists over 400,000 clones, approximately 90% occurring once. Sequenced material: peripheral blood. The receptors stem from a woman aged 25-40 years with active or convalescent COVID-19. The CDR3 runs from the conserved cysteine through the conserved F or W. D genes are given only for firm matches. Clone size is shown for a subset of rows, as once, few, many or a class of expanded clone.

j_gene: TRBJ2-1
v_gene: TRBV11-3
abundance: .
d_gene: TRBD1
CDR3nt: TGTGCCAGCAGTGTCCGGGGACAGGGAATCCAGTTCTTC
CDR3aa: CASSVRGQGIQFF

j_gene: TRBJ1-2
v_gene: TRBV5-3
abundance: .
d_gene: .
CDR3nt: TGTGCCAGAAGCCCCCTTGCGGGTAACTATGGCTACACCTTC
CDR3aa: CARSPLAGNYGYTF

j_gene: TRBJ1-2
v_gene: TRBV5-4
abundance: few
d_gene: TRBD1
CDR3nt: TGTGCCAGCAGCTCCGGGACAGGGGATCCTAACTATGGCTACACCTTC
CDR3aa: CASSSGTGDPNYGYTF

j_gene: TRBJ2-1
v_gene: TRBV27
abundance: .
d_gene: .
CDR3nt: TGTGCCAGCAGCAAGACAGGCAATGAGCAGTTCTTC
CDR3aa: CASSKTGNEQFF

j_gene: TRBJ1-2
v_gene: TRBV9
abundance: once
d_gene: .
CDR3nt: TGTGCCAGCAGCCCCACTAACTATGGCTACACCTTC
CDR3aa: CASSPTNYGYTF

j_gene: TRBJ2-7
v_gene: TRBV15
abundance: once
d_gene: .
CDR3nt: TGTGCCACCAGCAGAAAAGCACAGGGTCTTCTCGAGCAGTACTTC
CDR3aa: CATSRKAQGLLEQYF

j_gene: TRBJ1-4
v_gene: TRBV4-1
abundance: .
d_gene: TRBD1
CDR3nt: TGCGCCAGCAGCCAACCAGGACAGGCTGAAAAACTGTTTTTT
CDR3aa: CASSQPGQAEKLFF

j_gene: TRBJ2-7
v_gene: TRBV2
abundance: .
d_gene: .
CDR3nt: TGTGCCGCGGGCGGGAACTCCTACGAGCAGTACTTC
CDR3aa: CAAGGNSYEQYF

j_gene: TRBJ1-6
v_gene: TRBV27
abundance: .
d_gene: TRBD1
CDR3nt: TGTGCCAGCAGACCTGGGACAGTAGAGTCCTATAATTCACCCCTCCACTTT
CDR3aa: CASRPGTVESYNSPLHF

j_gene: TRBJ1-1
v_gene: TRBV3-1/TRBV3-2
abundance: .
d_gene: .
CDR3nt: TGTGCCAGCAGCCAAGTGACAGGACTGAACACTGAAGCTTTCTTT
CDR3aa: CASSQVTGLNTEAFF

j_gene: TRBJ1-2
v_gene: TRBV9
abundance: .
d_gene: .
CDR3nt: TGTGCCAGCAGCGTAGGGGCGGGTCCCTATGGCTACACCTTC
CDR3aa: CASSVGAGPYGYTF

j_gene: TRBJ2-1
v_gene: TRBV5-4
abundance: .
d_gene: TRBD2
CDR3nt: TGTGCCAGCAGCCCCCTAGCGGGGGTCGGTAATGAGCAGTTCTTC
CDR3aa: CASSPLAGVGNEQFF

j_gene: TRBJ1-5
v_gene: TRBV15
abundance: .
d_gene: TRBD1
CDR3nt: TGTGCCACCAGCAGAGTGACAGGGGGCAGGGTTCAGCCCCAGCATTTT
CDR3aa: CATSRVTGGRVQPQHF

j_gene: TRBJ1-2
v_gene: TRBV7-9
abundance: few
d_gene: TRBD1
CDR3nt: TGTGCCAGCAGCTCTGATCCCGGGACAGGGGTTGGCTACACCTTC
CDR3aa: CASSSDPGTGVGYTF

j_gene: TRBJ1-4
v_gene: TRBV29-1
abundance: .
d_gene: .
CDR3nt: TGCAGCGTTGAAGGCAGGGATAATGAAAAACTGTTTTTT
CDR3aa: CSVEGRDNEKLFF

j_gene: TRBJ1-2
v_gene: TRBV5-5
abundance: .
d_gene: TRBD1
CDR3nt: TGTGCCAGCAGCCAGGGGGTGGACTATGGCTACACCTTC
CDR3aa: CASSQGVDYGYTF

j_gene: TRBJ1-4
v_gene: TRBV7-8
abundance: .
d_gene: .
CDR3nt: TGTGCCAGCAGCTTAGACACGTTTAATGAAAAACTGTTTTTT
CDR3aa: CASSLDTFNEKLFF

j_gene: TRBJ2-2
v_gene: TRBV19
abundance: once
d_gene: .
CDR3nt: TGTGCCAGTACCATATCTACCTGGCAGGTCCATCTTACCGGGGAGCTGTTTTTT
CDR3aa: CASTISTWQVHLTGELFF

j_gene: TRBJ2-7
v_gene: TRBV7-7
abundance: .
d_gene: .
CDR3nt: TGTGCCAGCAGCCCTTCCCCCCGCGGAGGGTACGAGCAGTACTTC
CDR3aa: CASSPSPRGGYEQYF

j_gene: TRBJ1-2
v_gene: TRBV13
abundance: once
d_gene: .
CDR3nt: TGTGCCAGCAGCTTAGGAATGGTAGGGGCCGGAAACTATGGCTACACCTTC
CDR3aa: CASSLGMVGAGNYGYTF

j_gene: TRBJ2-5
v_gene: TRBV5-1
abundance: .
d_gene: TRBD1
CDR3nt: TGCGCCAGCAGCTTGGGTACGACAGGGCAGGAGACCCAGTACTTC
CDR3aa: CASSLGTTGQETQYF

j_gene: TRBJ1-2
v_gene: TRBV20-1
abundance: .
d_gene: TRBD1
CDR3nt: TGCAGTGCTCGTGACCGACAGGGGGGAGGCTACACCTTC
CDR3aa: CSARDRQGGGYTF

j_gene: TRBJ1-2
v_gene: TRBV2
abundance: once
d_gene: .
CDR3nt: TGTGCCAGCAGTGATTCCTCGGGGGTAGGTGGCTACACCTTC
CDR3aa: CASSDSSGVGGYTF

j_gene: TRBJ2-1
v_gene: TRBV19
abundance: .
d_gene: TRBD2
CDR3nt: TGTGCCAGTACCCAGGGGAGCGGGGGCTACAATGAGCAGTTCTTC
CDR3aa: CASTQGSGGYNEQFF

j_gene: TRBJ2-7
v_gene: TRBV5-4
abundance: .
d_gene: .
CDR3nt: TGTGCCAGCAGCTTGAATATGGACAGTGGCGAGCAGTACTTC
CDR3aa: CASSLNMDSGEQYF

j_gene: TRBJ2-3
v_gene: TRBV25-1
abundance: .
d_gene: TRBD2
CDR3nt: TGTGCCAGCAGACCCCCTTGGAGGGAGGGGCCAGATACGCAGTATTTT
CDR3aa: CASRPPWREGPDTQYF

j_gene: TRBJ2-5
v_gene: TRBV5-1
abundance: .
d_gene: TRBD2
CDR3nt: TGCGCCAGCACTTCAGCGGGAGGGAGCCAAGAGACCCAGTACTTC
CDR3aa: CASTSAGGSQETQYF

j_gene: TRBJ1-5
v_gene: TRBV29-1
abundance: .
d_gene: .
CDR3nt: TGCAGCGTTGGGCAGGGCAATCAGCCCCAGCATTTT
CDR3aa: CSVGQGNQPQHF

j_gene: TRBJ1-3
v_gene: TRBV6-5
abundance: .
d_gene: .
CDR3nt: TGTGTTAGCCGGGGAAACACCATATATTTT
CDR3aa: CVSRGNTIYF

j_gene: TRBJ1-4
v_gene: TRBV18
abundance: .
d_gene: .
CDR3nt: TGTGCCAGCTCAGCGAGGGACACCAGTTTTCTGTTTTTT
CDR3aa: CASSARDTSFLFF

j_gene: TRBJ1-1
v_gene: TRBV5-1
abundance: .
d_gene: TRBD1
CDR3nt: TGCGCCAGCAGTAAAGGGGGCGGAATGAACACTGAAGCTTTCTTT
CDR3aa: CASSKGGGMNTEAFF

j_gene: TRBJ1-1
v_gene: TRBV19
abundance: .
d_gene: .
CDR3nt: TGTGCCAGTAGTAGTCCCCACAGGCTGAACACTGAAGCTTTCTTT
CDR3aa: CASSSPHRLNTEAFF

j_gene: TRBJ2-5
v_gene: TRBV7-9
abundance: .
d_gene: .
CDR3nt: TGTGCCAGCAGCATCGAACAGGGACAAGAGACCCAGTACTTC
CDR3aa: CASSIEQGQETQYF

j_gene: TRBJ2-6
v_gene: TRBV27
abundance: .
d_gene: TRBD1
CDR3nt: TGTGCCAGCTACAACCGGGACAGGCCCTCTGGGGCCAACGTCCTGACTTTC
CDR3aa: CASYNRDRPSGANVLTF